This TCR beta chain was observed in a study of radiation and T cells in renal cell carcinoma. Study details: Nephrectomy followed 15 Gy stereotactic body radiation by 4 weeks.

As for time point: baseline pretreatment blood. Treatment reported: 15 Gy SBRT to primary tumor, nephrectomy 4 weeks later. The patient's renal cell carcinoma had clear cell pathology. This clone is a singleton in its sample. The antigen is not known. Only in-frame clones appear in the TCRdb table, and some are missing; sequencing was by immunoSEQ multiplex PCR. The sample has approximately 150,000 clones, approximately 87% seen once; the top ten hold 20% to 25%. Study conclusions and caveats: In blood, top tumor clones expanded by 2 weeks, shrinking by 4. Without pretreatment biopsies, baseline tumor clonotype presence was undetermined.

CDR1 and CDR2 from the germline V gene are SGHRS and YFSETQ. This CDR3 is built from 14 residues. V lost 3 bases, J lost 4 bases, and 3 bases stayed unmatched. This sequence joins TRBV5-1 and TRBJ2-1, with TRBD1 matching 8 bases. This receptor was taken from a woman aged 50 to 60 with renal cell carcinoma. The material sequenced was blood, taken from a patient whose treatment included radiotherapy and nephrectomy. Here the CDR3 reads CASSSGGGYNEQFF. Here the CDR3 DNA reads TGCGCCAGCAGCTCAGGGGGCGGGTACAATGAGCAGTTCTTC.